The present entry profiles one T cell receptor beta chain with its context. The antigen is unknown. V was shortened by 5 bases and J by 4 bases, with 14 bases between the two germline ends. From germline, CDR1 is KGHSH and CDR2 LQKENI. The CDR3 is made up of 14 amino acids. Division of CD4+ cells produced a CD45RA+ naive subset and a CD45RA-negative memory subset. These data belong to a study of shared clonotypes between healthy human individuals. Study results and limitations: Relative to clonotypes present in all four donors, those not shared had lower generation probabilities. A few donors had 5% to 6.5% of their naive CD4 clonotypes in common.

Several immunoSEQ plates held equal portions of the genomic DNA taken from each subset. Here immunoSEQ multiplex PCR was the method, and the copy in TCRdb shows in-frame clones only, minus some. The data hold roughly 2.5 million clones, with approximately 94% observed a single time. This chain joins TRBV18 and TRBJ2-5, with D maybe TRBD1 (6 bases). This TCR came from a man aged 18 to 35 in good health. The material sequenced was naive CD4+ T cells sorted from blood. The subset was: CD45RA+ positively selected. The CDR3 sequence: CASSAQGSGETQYF. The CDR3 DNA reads TGTGCCAGCTCAGCACAGGGTTCGGGAGAGACCCAGTACTTC.